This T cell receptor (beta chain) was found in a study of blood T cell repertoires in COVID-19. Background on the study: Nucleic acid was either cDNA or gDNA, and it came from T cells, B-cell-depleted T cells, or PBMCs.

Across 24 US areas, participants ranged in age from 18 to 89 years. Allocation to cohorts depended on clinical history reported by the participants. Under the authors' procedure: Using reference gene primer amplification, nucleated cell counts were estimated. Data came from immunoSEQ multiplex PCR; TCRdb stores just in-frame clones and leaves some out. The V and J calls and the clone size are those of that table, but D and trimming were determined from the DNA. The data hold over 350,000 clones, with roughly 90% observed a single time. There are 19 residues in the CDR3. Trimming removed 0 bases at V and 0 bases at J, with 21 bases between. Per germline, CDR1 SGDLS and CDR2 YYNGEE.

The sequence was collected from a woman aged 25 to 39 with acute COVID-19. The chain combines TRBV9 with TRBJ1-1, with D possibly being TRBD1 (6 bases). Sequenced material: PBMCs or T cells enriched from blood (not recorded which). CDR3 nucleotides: TGTGCCAGCAGCGTAGGGATTAGGGGGGGTGGAAAAATGAACACTGAAGCTTTCTTT. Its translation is CASSVGIRGGGKMNTEAFF.